Below, 18 T cell receptor beta chains from the same sample are listed, as sequenced in a study of T-cell memory formation after mild COVID-19. Via MiXCR, TCRdb re-called the 5' RACE reads, giving one row per CDR3 protein. The data contain around 250,000 distinct CDR3 sequences, over 8.5% of them seen just once; the ten biggest clones take up more than 20%. Sequenced sample: PBMCs or a T cell subset sorted from them (not recorded which). All receptors come from a man aged 18 to 30 who had mild COVID-19 (a few samples of this study predate the infection). Cell type and time point are not known.

The chain uses TRBV2 and TRBJ2-3; D is unclear. The germline CDR1 and CDR2 sequences are SNHLY and FYNNEI. The CDR3 is 15 amino acids. V was cut by 1 base and J by 2 bases, with 10 bases left in between. The CDR3 loop reads CASSEVGSPTDTQYF. The CDR3 DNA sequence: TGTGCCAGCAGTGAAGTCGGGTCCCCCACAGATACGCAGTATTTT. The full variable domain, with the rest looked up from reference TRBV2 and TRBJ2-3, is EPEVTQTPSHQVTQMGQEVILRCVPISNHLYFYWYRQILGQKVEFLVSFYNNEISEKSEIFDDQFSVERPDGSNFTLKIRSTKLEDSAMYFCASSEVGSPTDTQYFGPGTRLTVL.

This clonotype was seen a handful of times. The V and J genes are TRBV7-6 and TRBJ1-5; D is unresolved. The CDR3 totals 14 residues. The germline V gene has CDR1 SGHVS and CDR2 FNYEAQ. V was trimmed by 1 base and J by 1 base, leaving 5 bases between them. CDR3 loop: CASSLEVSNQPQHF. As DNA, the CDR3 is TGTGCCAGCAGCTTAGAGGTCAGCAATCAGCCCCAGCATTTT.

This rearrangement joins TRBV5-5 to TRBJ2-3; weak D call: TRBD1 (5 bases). Germline assignment: CDR1 SGHKS and CDR2 YYEKEE (reference sequence). This CDR3 is 15 amino acids long. Between the trimmed V and J ends, which lost 0 bases and 4 bases, there was a span of 12 bases. In DNA form, the CDR3 reads TGTGCCAGCAGCTTGGTATCTGGGGCTGCAGATACGCAGTATTTT. Amino acids: CASSLVSGAADTQYF.

This clonotype was seen only a few times. The rearrangement joins TRBV7-2 to TRBJ2-7; 12 bases are shared with TRBD1. The trim removed 3 bases at V and 6 bases at J, leaving 3 bases unmatched. CDR3 length: 14 amino acids. From germline, CDR1 is SGHTA and CDR2 FQGNSA. CDR3 DNA: TGTGCCAGCAGCTTGGGACAGGGGGCGGGCGAGCAGTACTTC. It encodes CASSLGQGAGEQYF. Based on the CDR3 plus reference TRBV7-2 and TRBJ2-7, the full variable domain is GAGVSQSPSNKVTEKGKDVELRCDPISGHTALYWYRQSLGQGLEFLIYFQGNSAPDKSGLPSDRFSAERTGGSVSTLTIQRTQQEDSAVYLCASSLGQGAGEQYFGPGTRLTVT.

V gene TRBV15 combines with J gene TRBJ2-2, with D unresolved. The CDR3 consists of 17 residues. V lost 0 bases, J lost 1 base, and 12 bases lay in between. Germline loops: CDR1 LNHNV, CDR2 YYDKDF (reference sequence). DNA of the CDR3: TGTGCCACCAGCAGAGATCTTAACGGGCTGAACACCGGGGAGCTGTTTTTT. Its protein is CATSRDLNGLNTGELFF.

This clonotype was counted a few times. This chain joins TRBV7-8 and TRBJ2-7; 11 bases agree with TRBD2. Germline V gene data show CDR1 as SGHVS and CDR2 as FQNEAQ. J gave up 2 bases and V 5 bases, and 14 bases lay outside the gene matches. The CDR3 has 18 residues. CDR3 in amino acids: CASSLNLPTGLAAYEQYF. In DNA, the CDR3 is TGTGCCAGCAGCCTAAATCTCCCAACGGGACTAGCGGCCTACGAGCAGTACTTC.

This clonotype was seen repeatedly, ten times or more. The rearrangement uses TRBV7-3 and TRBJ2-1; 12 bases are shared with TRBD1. The germline V gene encodes CDR1 SGHTA and CDR2 FQGTGA. The ends lost 5 bases at V and 10 bases at J; junction bases unmatched: 12. The CDR3 has 16 residues. In DNA, the CDR3 is TGTGCCAGCAGCCCCATCCCGGGACAGGGGGCTCGGGAGCAGTTCTTC. Translating gives CASSPIPGQGAREQFF.

The rearrangement links TRBV20-1 to TRBJ1-1; TRBD1 matches at 7 bases. The CDR3 sequence is 12 residues long. In germline, CDR1 is DFQATT, CDR2 SNEGSKA (reference sequence). The V and J ends lost 6 bases and 5 bases, in that order; junction bases with no gene match: 6. The DNA of the CDR3 is TGCAGTGCGTCACAGGGGAGGACTGAAGCTTTCTTT. It codes for CSASQGRTEAFF.

Here the CDR3 reads CASSPAGLREQYF. The CDR3 nucleotides read TGTGCCAGCAGCCCCGCGGGGTTACGAGAGCAGTACTTC. The chain combines TRBV9 with TRBJ2-7; a weak D match, TRBD2 (6 bases). The germline V and J ends were trimmed by 4 bases and 7 bases, with 15 bases remaining between them. The CDR3 is 13 residues long. Germline CDR1 reads SGDLS; CDR2 reads YYNGEE.

The chain combines TRBV12-3 or TRBV12-4 with TRBJ2-5, with D maybe TRBD2 (5 bases). The CDR3 is 16 amino acids. Trimming left V 0 bases short and J 4 bases short, with 15 bases between. The CDR3 DNA is TGTGCCAGCAGTTTAGCCGGGCAAACCGGAGGAGAGACCCAGTACTTC. It codes for CASSLAGQTGGETQYF.

This clonotype was recorded once. The chain is built from TRBV5-4 and TRBJ2-1, with 8 bases fitting TRBD2. In germline, CDR1 is SGHNT, CDR2 YYREEE (reference sequence). This CDR3 comprises 12 residues. Trimming removed 2 bases from V and 11 bases from J; junction bases left unmatched: 3. CDR3 bases: TGTGCCAGCAGCTTAAGCGGGGGCCAGCAGTTCTTC. As protein: CASSLSGGQQFF.

This clonotype was observed at least ten times. The gene calls are TRBV4-2 and TRBJ1-5; D is uncertain. Trimming cost V 1 base and J 2 bases, with 9 bases left between them. The CDR3 extends over 15 amino acids. Germline V gene sequence: CDR1 LGHNA, CDR2 YNFKEQ. CDR3 coding DNA: TGTGCCAGCAGCCAAGTTGAGTCAGGCAATCAGCCCCAGCATTTT. This translates into CASSQVESGNQPQHF.

The chain uses TRBV7-2 and TRBJ2-5, with 7 bases that match TRBD2. The junction had 13 bases not matched to a gene; V was cut back by 5 bases and J by 4 bases. CDR1 is SGHTA and CDR2 is FQGNSA in the germline V gene. The CDR3 contains 16 residues. The CDR3 DNA reads as TGTGCCAGCAGCGCCGCGGGCAGCGGGGCCCGAGAGACCCAGTACTTC. It specifies CASSAAGSGARETQYF.

The CDR3 sequence: CASSQDALGTDNTGELFF. The CDR3 DNA reads as TGTGCCAGCAGCCAAGACGCGTTAGGGACAGACAACACCGGGGAGCTGTTTTTT. This chain uses TRBV3-1 with TRBJ2-2, with 7 bases aligning to TRBD1. Germline-derived CDR1 and CDR2 are LGHDT and YNNKEL (reference sequence). CDR3 length: 18 residues. V gave up 0 bases and J gave up 2 bases; unmatched junction bases: 9. Drawing the rest from reference TRBV3-1 and TRBJ2-2, the complete variable domain is DTAVSQTPKYLVTQMGNDKSIKCEQNLGHDTMYWYKQDSKKFLKIMFSYNNKELIINETVPNRFSPKSPDKAHLNLHINSLELGDSAVYFCASSQDALGTDNTGELFFGEGSRLTVL.

The table lists this clonotype with many counts. V and J are TRBV2 and TRBJ2-1; TRBD1 is a possible D gene (6 bases). CDR1 and CDR2 from the germline V gene are SNHLY and FYNNEI. This CDR3 has 12 residues. Deletions cut 6 bases from V and 9 bases from J, with 12 bases between. The CDR3 loop is CASRDTGTEQFF. The CDR3, as DNA: TGTGCCAGCAGGGACACAGGGACTGAGCAGTTCTTC.

The chain joins TRBV7-8 to TRBJ2-3; TRBD2 might be the D (6 bases). This CDR3 is 17 amino acids long. The germline V gene encodes CDR1 SGHVS and CDR2 FQNEAQ. Trimming took 4 bases from V and 6 from J, leaving 23 bases between them. This CDR3 reads CASSSRGGPRELDTQYF. The CDR3 coding sequence is TGTGCCAGCAGCTCTAGGGGAGGCCCTCGCGAATTGGATACGCAGTATTTT.

This clonotype has a count of ten or more. The chain links TRBV12-3 or TRBV12-4 to TRBJ2-3; no clear D. The CDR3 sequence is 12 residues long. Trimming stripped 10 bases from V and 2 bases from J, with 10 bases between. This CDR3 reads CATLGLTDTQYF. Here the CDR3 DNA reads TGTGCCACGCTAGGCCTCACAGATACGCAGTATTTT.

This clonotype was observed a handful of times. The chain employs TRBV19 and TRBJ1-1; D is perhaps TRBD1 (6 bases). The germline gives CDR1 LNHDA, CDR2 SQIVND (reference sequence). The V end was cut by 5 bases, the J end by 4 bases, with 14 bases between. The CDR3 covers 14 residues. Here the CDR3 DNA reads TGTGCCAGTAGTCCACGACAGGTCCCCACTGAAGCTTTCTTT. Its translation: CASSPRQVPTEAFF.